The rows below give T cell receptor beta chains drawn from one sample of a study of T cells in Graves' hyperthyroidism and ophthalmopathy. A single record per CDR3 protein comes from TCRdb applying MiXCR to the multiplex PCR reads. Here the sample spans roughly 400,000 distinct CDR3 sequences, more than 13% being singletons. The specimen was blood. The receptors come from a man aged 45-60 years with Graves' ophthalmopathy. The conserved cysteine and the conserved F or W are not part of the CDR3 here. The D gene is left open where the match is weak.

J gene: TRBJ2-3; D gene: -; V gene: TRBV7-6; CDR3 protein: ASSLGSGAATDTQY
J gene: TRBJ2-2; D gene: TRBD1; V gene: TRBV11-2; CDR3 protein: ASSLNTDRANTGELF
J gene: TRBJ2-1; D gene: -; V gene: TRBV20-1; CDR3 protein: SAPEGGRSDKAEQF
J gene: TRBJ1-6; D gene: -; V gene: TRBV4-1; CDR3 protein: ASSQDQGNPLH
J gene: TRBJ2-1; D gene: -; V gene: TRBV20-1; CDR3 protein: SASPLRSDEQF
J gene: TRBJ2-5; D gene: TRBD2; V gene: TRBV7-8; CDR3 protein: ASSLVSARWERGETQY
J gene: TRBJ1-4; D gene: -; V gene: TRBV29-1; CDR3 protein: SGDVGEKLF
J gene: TRBJ2-3; D gene: -; V gene: TRBV4-1; CDR3 protein: ASSQVSVKQY
J gene: TRBJ2-1; D gene: -; V gene: TRBV9; CDR3 protein: ASSPPNYNEQF
J gene: TRBJ2-7; D gene: TRBD1; V gene: TRBV5-1; CDR3 protein: ASSTGQGAYEQY
J gene: TRBJ2-5; D gene: -; V gene: TRBV6-1; CDR3 protein: ASSRTGSGGKTQY
J gene: TRBJ2-3; D gene: TRBD1; V gene: TRBV19; CDR3 protein: ASQLQGAGDTQY
J gene: TRBJ1-5; D gene: -; V gene: TRBV30; CDR3 protein: AWSVTDGNQPQH
J gene: TRBJ1-5; D gene: TRBD1; V gene: TRBV18; CDR3 protein: ASSPPGQGVQPQH
J gene: TRBJ2-3; D gene: TRBD2; V gene: TRBV10-2; CDR3 protein: ASSEGGWSSGRKDTDTQY
J gene: TRBJ2-7; D gene: -; V gene: TRBV20-1; CDR3 protein: SATGTHQTYEQY
J gene: TRBJ2-7; D gene: TRBD2; V gene: TRBV4-2; CDR3 protein: ASSQVRKRERLGEQY
J gene: TRBJ2-7; D gene: TRBD2; V gene: TRBV27; CDR3 protein: ASSYEASGRPYEQY
J gene: TRBJ2-7; D gene: -; V gene: TRBV3-1; CDR3 protein: ASSQSVSYEQY
J gene: TRBJ2-4; D gene: -; V gene: TRBV2; CDR3 protein: ASSEVAAPLKNIQY
J gene: TRBJ2-7; D gene: -; V gene: TRBV28; CDR3 protein: ASSPAAGSDYEQY
J gene: TRBJ2-4; D gene: TRBD1; V gene: TRBV20-1; CDR3 protein: SARGLRDRRVGEDIQY
J gene: TRBJ2-1; D gene: TRBD2; V gene: TRBV30; CDR3 protein: AWSQNLAGGPYNEQF
J gene: TRBJ2-3; D gene: TRBD2; V gene: TRBV28; CDR3 protein: ASTTSGRASDTQY
J gene: TRBJ2-7; D gene: -; V gene: TRBV18; CDR3 protein: ASSPTPGSYEQY
J gene: TRBJ2-1; D gene: -; V gene: TRBV3-1; CDR3 protein: ASSSAGGGLGNEQF
J gene: TRBJ2-1; D gene: -; V gene: TRBV24-1; CDR3 protein: ATSDFSGPSGNEQF
J gene: TRBJ2-1; D gene: -; V gene: TRBV5-1; CDR3 protein: ASSLSQSEQF
J gene: TRBJ1-1; D gene: -; V gene: TRBV5-1; CDR3 protein: ASSLQEGRNTEAF
J gene: TRBJ2-7; D gene: TRBD2; V gene: TRBV4-1; CDR3 protein: ASSQVLAGGPQYEQY
J gene: TRBJ2-5; D gene: -; V gene: TRBV27; CDR3 protein: ASSLNSVQGQETQY
J gene: TRBJ1-1; D gene: -; V gene: TRBV27; CDR3 protein: ASSLPPGLGRGTEAF
J gene: TRBJ1-1; D gene: TRBD1; V gene: TRBV12-3/TRBV12-4; CDR3 protein: ASSRQGVNTEAF
J gene: TRBJ1-5; D gene: TRBD1; V gene: TRBV18; CDR3 protein: ASSPWYRGCSNQPQH
J gene: TRBJ2-5; D gene: -; V gene: TRBV28; CDR3 protein: ASSFPSGKTQY
J gene: TRBJ2-3; D gene: TRBD2; V gene: TRBV20-1; CDR3 protein: SARVAGGFGASGSSLLNTQY
J gene: TRBJ1-3; D gene: TRBD1; V gene: TRBV13; CDR3 protein: ASTFQGERNTIY
J gene: TRBJ2-1; D gene: TRBD2; V gene: TRBV7-2; CDR3 protein: ASSYTSGTGGEQF
J gene: TRBJ2-1; D gene: TRBD2; V gene: TRBV20-1; CDR3 protein: SAASGRAHNEQF
J gene: TRBJ1-5; D gene: -; V gene: TRBV6-1; CDR3 protein: ASSEMVNQPQH
J gene: TRBJ1-1; D gene: -; V gene: TRBV30; CDR3 protein: AWSVSSQIAF
J gene: TRBJ1-1; D gene: TRBD1; V gene: TRBV6-2/TRBV6-3; CDR3 protein: ASSYYDHTGDHPEAF
J gene: TRBJ2-1; D gene: -; V gene: TRBV6-1; CDR3 protein: ASMLGIPLANNEQF
J gene: TRBJ2-5; D gene: -; V gene: TRBV20-1; CDR3 protein: SAKDKPFQETQY
J gene: TRBJ2-2; D gene: TRBD2; V gene: TRBV10-3; CDR3 protein: AISELTGTSGRTGELF
J gene: TRBJ2-2; D gene: -; V gene: TRBV5-1; CDR3 protein: ASQANTGELF
J gene: TRBJ2-7; D gene: -; V gene: TRBV6-1; CDR3 protein: ASSGQGGVYEQY
J gene: TRBJ2-3; D gene: -; V gene: TRBV28; CDR3 protein: ASSVGTTDTQY
J gene: TRBJ2-5; D gene: -; V gene: TRBV28; CDR3 protein: ASSFPNRRTEETQY
J gene: TRBJ2-7; D gene: TRBD1; V gene: TRBV10-3; CDR3 protein: AITSGTGLHEQY
J gene: TRBJ1-2; D gene: TRBD1; V gene: TRBV11-2; CDR3 protein: ASSRTGGSSYT
J gene: TRBJ2-7; D gene: TRBD2; V gene: TRBV7-2; CDR3 protein: ASSLSAGGVAGELSEQY
J gene: TRBJ2-5; D gene: -; V gene: TRBV4-1; CDR3 protein: ASSHPLDTPGTQY
J gene: TRBJ2-3; D gene: TRBD2; V gene: TRBV19; CDR3 protein: ASSIVGTTRSTDTQY
J gene: TRBJ2-5; D gene: -; V gene: TRBV5-1; CDR3 protein: ASNPNGGGETQY
J gene: TRBJ2-2; D gene: -; V gene: TRBV18; CDR3 protein: ASMEGTGELF
J gene: TRBJ2-5; D gene: TRBD1; V gene: TRBV11-1; CDR3 protein: ASSFGQGEETQY
J gene: TRBJ1-5; D gene: TRBD1; V gene: TRBV19; CDR3 protein: ASSDRDRVNQPQH